The T cell receptor (beta chain) described here comes from a study of blood T cell repertoires in COVID-19. For the study at large: Samples taken during acute and convalescent COVID-19 were collected in the United States, Italy and Spain. In each case, the material was cDNA or gDNA derived from T cells, B-cell-depleted T cells, or PBMCs.

The method was immunoSEQ multiplex PCR; TCRdb's version includes in-frame clones alone and lacks a portion of them. The repertoire holds more than 250,000 clones, with 88% as singletons. Germline V gene lookup returns CDR1 KGHSH and CDR2 LQKENI. The V segment lost 5 bases and the J segment 1 base; nucleotides outside the gene matches: 10. The CDR3 runs to 17 residues. The sequence came from a human donor in a cohort sampled during active COVID-19. The chain couples TRBV18 to TRBJ2-2; 7 bases line up with TRBD2. Sequenced input: peripheral blood. The CDR3 DNA follows: TGTGCCAGCTCAGAGGCAACGGCGGGAGTGAACACCGGGGAGCTGTTTTTT. Its protein product is CASSEATAGVNTGELFF.